This is a list of T cell receptor beta chains from one sample in a study of spatial heterogeneity in lung cancer. TCRdb re-analysed the 5' RACE reads in MiXCR, keeping a single row per CDR3 protein. The sample holds around 110,000 distinct CDR3 sequences, approximately 12% seen once. Sequenced here: PBMCs, sampled at follow-up. These TCRs come from a male donor with early-stage non-small cell lung cancer. Each CDR3 is given with its conserved first and last residue. A D gene is named only where the DNA matches it firmly. Some rows mark clone size as missing; the rest say once, few, many or name a class of expanded clone.

>TRBV6-4|NA|TRBJ2-1|NA
TGTGCCAGCAGCCTGCGGGCGGGGCAATACAATGAGCAGTTCTTC
CASSLRAGQYNEQFF
>TRBV12-3/TRBV12-4|TRBD1|TRBJ1-2|NA
TGTGCCAGCAGTCAATTAAGGGACAGGGAAAAAGGTGGCTACACCTTC
CASSQLRDREKGGYTF
>TRBV5-4|TRBD1|TRBJ1-1|NA
TGTGCCAGCAGCTGGGACAGGGGGAACACTGAAGCTTTCTTT
CASSWDRGNTEAFF
>TRBV28|NA|TRBJ1-2|few
TGTGCCAGCAGTTTAGGGACGGGAGGCTATGGCTACACCTTC
CASSLGTGGYGYTF
>TRBV10-3|NA|TRBJ1-2|NA
TGTGCCATCAGTGAGGGTGAAGACTTCTACTATGGCTACACCTTC
CAISEGEDFYYGYTF
>TRBV28|TRBD1|TRBJ2-7|many
TGTGCCAGCACTCTCTCGGGACAGTCCTACGAGCAGTACTTC
CASTLSGQSYEQYF
>TRBV27|NA|TRBJ1-3|few
TGTGCCAGCAGTTGGTTGGGGGGACCTGGAAACACCATATATTTT
CASSWLGGPGNTIYF
>TRBV20-1|TRBD1|TRBJ2-7|NA
TGCAGTGCTATCCCACCGGGACAGTGGAGCTACGAGCAGTACTTC
CSAIPPGQWSYEQYF
>TRBV28|TRBD1|TRBJ1-2|many
TGTGCCAGCAGTTTGACAGGGACGAGGGGCTACACCTTC
CASSLTGTRGYTF
>TRBV28|NA|TRBJ2-6|many
TGTGCCAGCAGTTTCGGCAGGGGCCAATTGGGGGCCAACGTCCTGACTTTC
CASSFGRGQLGANVLTF
>TRBV6-2/TRBV6-3|TRBD2|TRBJ2-5|NA
TGTGCCAGCAGTGGACTAGCGGGGGTTCAAGAGACCCAGTACTTC
CASSGLAGVQETQYF